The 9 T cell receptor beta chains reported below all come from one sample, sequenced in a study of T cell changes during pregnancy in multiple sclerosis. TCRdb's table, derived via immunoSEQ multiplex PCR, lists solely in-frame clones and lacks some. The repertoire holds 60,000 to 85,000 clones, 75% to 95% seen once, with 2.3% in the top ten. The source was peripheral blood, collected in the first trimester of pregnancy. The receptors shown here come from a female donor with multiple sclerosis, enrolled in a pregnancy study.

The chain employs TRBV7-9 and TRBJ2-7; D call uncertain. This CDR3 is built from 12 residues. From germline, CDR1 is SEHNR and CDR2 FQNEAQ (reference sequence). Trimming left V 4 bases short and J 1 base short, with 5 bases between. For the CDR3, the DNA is TGTGCCAGCAGCTATAGTTCCTACGAGCAGTACTTC. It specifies CASSYSSYEQYF.

CDR3: CASSLGQGVHSPLHF. The CDR3 DNA reads TGTGCCAGCAGCTTGGGGCAGGGGGTCCATTCACCCCTCCACTTT. This chain connects TRBV5-6 to TRBJ1-6, with 7 bases identical to TRBD1. The CDR3 loop spans 15 amino acids. Trimming took 0 bases from V and 8 from J; bases not matched to a gene: 5. Germline V CDR1 and CDR2: SGHDT, YYEEEE.

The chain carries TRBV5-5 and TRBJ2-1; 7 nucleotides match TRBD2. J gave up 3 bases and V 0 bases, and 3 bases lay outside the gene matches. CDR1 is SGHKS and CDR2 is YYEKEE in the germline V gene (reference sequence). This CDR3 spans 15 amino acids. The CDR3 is CASSLASGFYNEQFF. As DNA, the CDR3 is TGTGCCAGCAGCTTGGCTAGCGGCTTCTACAATGAGCAGTTCTTC.

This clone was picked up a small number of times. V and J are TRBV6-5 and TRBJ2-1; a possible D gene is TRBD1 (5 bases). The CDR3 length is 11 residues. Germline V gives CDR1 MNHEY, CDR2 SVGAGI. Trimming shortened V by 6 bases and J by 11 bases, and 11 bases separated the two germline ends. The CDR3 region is CASRQDTKQFF. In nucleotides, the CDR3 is TGTGCCAGCAGGCAGGACACCAAGCAGTTCTTC.

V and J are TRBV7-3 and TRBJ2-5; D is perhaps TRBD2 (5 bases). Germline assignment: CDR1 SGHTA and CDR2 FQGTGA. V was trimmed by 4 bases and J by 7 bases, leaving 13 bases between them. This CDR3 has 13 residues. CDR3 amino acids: CASSSSTRSTQYF. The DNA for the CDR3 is TGTGCCAGCAGCTCTAGCACCCGGTCGACCCAGTACTTC.

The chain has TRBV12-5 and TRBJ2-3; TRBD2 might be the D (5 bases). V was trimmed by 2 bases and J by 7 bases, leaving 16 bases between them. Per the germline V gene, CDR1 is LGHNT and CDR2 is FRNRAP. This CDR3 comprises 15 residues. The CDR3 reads CASGLTRGSLNTQYF. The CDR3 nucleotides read TGTGCTAGTGGTTTGACTCGAGGGAGTTTGAATACGCAGTATTTT. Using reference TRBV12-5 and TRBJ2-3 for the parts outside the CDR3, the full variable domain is DARVTQTPRHKVTEMGQEVTMRCQPILGHNTVFWYRQTMMQGLELLAYFRNRAPLDDSGMPKDRFSAEMPDATLATLKIQPSEPRDSAVYFCASGLTRGSLNTQYFGPGTRLTVL.

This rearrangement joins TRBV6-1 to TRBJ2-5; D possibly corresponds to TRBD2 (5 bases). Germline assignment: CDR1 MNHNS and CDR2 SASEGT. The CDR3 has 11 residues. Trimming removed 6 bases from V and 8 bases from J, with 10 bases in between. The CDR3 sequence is CASRKGSTQYF. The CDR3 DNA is TGTGCCAGCAGAAAAGGGAGTACCCAGTACTTC.

This CDR3 is CASSDRMYEQYF. The CDR3 nucleotides are TGTGCCAGCAGTGACAGGATGTACGAGCAGTACTTC. The chain combines TRBV6-1 with TRBJ2-7; D not resolved. Germline V gene lookup returns CDR1 MNHNS and CDR2 SASEGT. The germline V and J ends were trimmed by 3 bases and 4 bases, with 7 bases remaining between them. CDR3 length: 12 amino acids.

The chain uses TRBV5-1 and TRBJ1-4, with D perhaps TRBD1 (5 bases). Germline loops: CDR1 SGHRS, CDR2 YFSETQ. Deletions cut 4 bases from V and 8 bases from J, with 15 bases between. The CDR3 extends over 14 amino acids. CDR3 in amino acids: CASSTGGRGEKLFF. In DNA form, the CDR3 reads TGCGCCAGCAGCACCGGAGGGCGGGGGGAAAAACTGTTTTTT.